This T cell receptor (beta chain) originates from a study of beta chain features in type 1 diabetes. Study findings and constraints: Within each of all four CD4+ subsets, Type 1 diabetes patients had TCRB CDR3s that were moderately but significantly shorter. Individuals with type 1 diabetes displayed fewer insertions and more deletions at VDJ junctions.

Sequencing targeted expressed TCRB transcripts, as all isolated RNA had been reverse transcribed. Measured with immunoSEQ multiplex PCR; TCRdb has only the in-frame clones, and not every one. The sample lists over 40,000 clones, 65% to 80% occurring once. This CDR3 comprises 16 residues. From germline, CDR1 is SGHDT and CDR2 YYEEEE. Trimming took 3 bases from V and 4 from J; bases not matched to a gene: 12. As for this clone: Its target is not known.

Sequenced sample: Tregs from blood. This TCR came from a man between 25 and 39 years old with type 1 diabetes. Some clones in this sample may be carry-over from other donors' samples. J is TRBJ1-2 and V is TRBV5-6, with 7 positions matching TRBD1. The DNA for the CDR3 is TGTGCCAGCAGCTGGATATCCAGGGGGAGCTCCTATGGCTACACCTTC. Protein product: CASSWISRGSSYGYTF.